This T cell receptor beta chain stems from a study of T-cell memory formation after mild COVID-19. Study background: TCR clusters largely stayed donor specific. Whole-study findings and limits: Pre-infection memory contained some responding clones, which suggested that cross-reactive memory had joined. Mostly located in CM and EM were contracting CD4+ clones, with contracting CD8+ clones located in EMRA.

This clonotype occurred a few times. Its specificity is unknown. Trimming removed 0 bases from V and 1 base from J, with 7 bases in between. From germline, CDR1 is KGHSH and CDR2 LQKENI. The CDR3 runs to 15 residues. TCRdb called the 5' RACE reads again in MiXCR, with one record for every CDR3 protein. The data contain about 400,000 distinct CDR3 sequences, 14% of them singletons. This sequence joins TRBV18 and TRBJ1-3; a weak D match, TRBD1 (5 bases). What was sequenced was PBMCs or a T cell subset sorted from them (not recorded which). The source is a man younger than 35 who had mild COVID-19 (a few samples of this study predate the infection). Cell type and time point are not known. The CDR3 sequence is CASSPPAGSGNTIYF. The CDR3 bases are TGTGCCAGCTCACCACCGGCAGGGTCTGGAAACACCATATATTTT.